One sample yielded the 10 T cell receptor beta chains listed below, sequenced in a study of cytomegalovirus exposure and HLA in healthy donors. The table came from immunoSEQ multiplex PCR; TCRdb's copy has only in-frame clones and leaves some out. The repertoire holds approximately 160,000 clones, with over 85% as singletons. Material: PBMCs. These receptors were taken from a woman in her late teens or twenties in good health and CMV-seropositive.

The DNA for the CDR3 is TGTGCCAGCAGCCTAAGACTAGCGGGAGCCAATGAGCAGTTCTTC. This encodes CASSLRLAGANEQFF. This chain joins TRBV5-4 and TRBJ2-1; the match to TRBD2 covers 12 bases. This CDR3 spans 15 amino acids. V dropped 4 bases and J dropped 6; count of bases not matched to a gene: 5. CDR1 and CDR2 (germline): SGHNT, YYREEE (reference sequence).

The genes are TRBV4-1 and TRBJ2-7; 10 bases map to TRBD2. Germline CDR1 reads MGHRA; CDR2 reads YSYEKL. The CDR3 runs 17 residues. Trimming took 1 base from V and 1 from J; bases not matched to a gene: 7. CDR3 coding DNA: TGCGCCAGCAGCCAAGGCCTAGCGGGAGTTTCGTCCTACGAGCAGTACTTC. This codes for CASSQGLAGVSSYEQYF.

The genes are TRBV11-3 and TRBJ2-3, with 11 bases fitting TRBD2. Germline CDR1 SGHNT, CDR2 YENEEA. After removal of 5 bases from V and 5 bases from J, the junction contained 15 bases not matched to a gene. This CDR3 spans 18 amino acids. The CDR3 DNA reads as TGTGCCAGCAGCCCTAGCCCCCGCCTAGCGGGAGGTCGAGATACGCAGTATTTT. Translating it yields CASSPSPRLAGGRDTQYF.

The chain is built from TRBV30 and TRBJ1-2; D gene ambiguous. The CDR3 is 10 amino acids. V gave up 0 bases and J gave up 13 bases, with 9 bases separating them. Per the germline V gene, CDR1 is GTSNPN and CDR2 is SVGIG (reference sequence). In nucleotides, the CDR3 is TGTGCCTGGAGTGTATTACGAGTCACCTTC. Translating it yields CAWSVLRVTF.

The chain has TRBV18 and TRBJ2-4; the D is unclear. The CDR3 runs 12 residues. V dropped 2 bases and J dropped 5 bases, with 4 bases sitting between them. Germline values: CDR1 KGHSH, CDR2 LQKENI. DNA of the CDR3: TGTGCCAGCTCACCAGAGGAAAACATTCAGTACTTC. Its translation is CASSPEENIQYF. Looking up the rest from reference TRBV18 and TRBJ2-4 gives the full variable domain: NAGVMQNPRHLVRRRGQEARLRCSPMKGHSHVYWYRQLPEEGLKFMVYLQKENIIDESGMPKERFSAEFPKEGPSILRIQQVVRGDSAAYFCASSPEENIQYFGAGTRLSVL.

The V call is TRBV9, the J call TRBJ2-1; unclear D gene. The V end lost 4 bases, the J end lost 8 bases, and 10 bases lay between the germline ends. Germline CDR1 and CDR2: SGDLS and YYNGEE. The CDR3 loop spans 12 amino acids. DNA for the CDR3: TGTGCCAGCAGCCCTTCAGTCTATGAGCAGTTCTTC. This gives the protein CASSPSVYEQFF.

The CDR3 here is CASSRPGVRADTQYF. In DNA, the CDR3 is TGTGCCAGCAGTCGACCGGGAGTAAGGGCAGATACGCAGTATTTT. The rearrangement joins TRBV6-5 to TRBJ2-3; D perhaps matches TRBD2 (6 bases). The germline CDR1 and CDR2 sequences are MNHEY and SVGAGI. The CDR3 extends over 15 amino acids. V was cut by 5 bases and J by 4 bases, with 16 bases left in between.

J is TRBJ2-3 and V is TRBV19; 16 bases agree with TRBD2. V was clipped by 1 base and J by 5 bases; unmatched bases: 6. The CDR3 has 18 residues. Germline CDR1 is LNHDA and CDR2 is SQIVND (reference sequence). CDR3 DNA sequence: TGTGCCAGTAGTATAGGAGGGGGACTAGCGGGAGGGGAAGATACGCAGTATTTT. It yields the protein CASSIGGGLAGGEDTQYF.

The gene calls are TRBV4-1 and TRBJ2-7; the D gene is possibly TRBD2 (5 bases). Per the germline V gene, CDR1 is MGHRA and CDR2 is YSYEKL. The CDR3 covers 15 residues. Trimming pared 4 bases from V and 1 base from J, leaving 14 bases between. CDR3 residues: CASSRTPSFSYEQYF. In nucleotides, the CDR3 is TGCGCCAGCAGCCGGACTCCCTCCTTTTCCTACGAGCAGTACTTC.

The rearrangement uses TRBV27 and TRBJ2-2, with 10 nucleotides matching TRBD2. CDR1 is MNHEY and CDR2 is SMNVEV in the germline V gene (reference sequence). The CDR3 covers 17 residues. With 4 bases clipped from V and 5 bases from J, the junction kept 10 bases outside the gene matches. CDR3 nucleotides: TGTGCCAGCAGTTGGTCGGGACTAGCGCTACGGACCGGGGAGCTGTTTTTT. Translating gives CASSWSGLALRTGELFF.